A selection of T cell receptor beta chains follows, all from one sample in a study of cytomegalovirus exposure and HLA in healthy donors. The data were produced by immunoSEQ multiplex PCR, yet TCRdb's version contains in-frame clones alone and is incomplete. The sample lists about 140,000 clones, about four fifths occurring once. The sequencing sample was made of PBMCs. The receptors here all came from a man aged 25-40 years in good health. The CDR3 runs from the conserved cysteine through the conserved F or W. The order of the fields is clone size, D gene, J gene, V gene, CDR3 protein, CDR3 DNA. D genes are given only for firm matches. Only part of the rows carry a size: once, few, many, or a class if the clone is expanded.

>few|-|TRBJ2-6|TRBV5-1
CASSTGGANVLTF
TGCGCCAGCAGCACAGGAGGGGCCAACGTCCTGACTTTC
>-|TRBD2|TRBJ2-7|TRBV9
CASSVVSAGGPVYEQYF
TGTGCCAGCAGCGTAGTTTCCGCGGGAGGGCCGGTTTACGAGCAGTACTTC
>-|TRBD2|TRBJ2-5|TRBV7-2
CASSSIGLAGVETQYF
TGTGCCAGCAGCTCCATCGGACTAGCGGGAGTAGAGACCCAGTACTTC
>-|TRBD1|TRBJ2-3|TRBV18
CASSPPGQVTDTQYF
TGTGCCAGCTCACCACCGGGACAGGTCACAGATACGCAGTATTTT
>-|TRBD1|TRBJ1-2|TRBV7-9
CSSSTTGGGFYYGYTF
TGTTCCAGCAGCACGACAGGGGGCGGATTCTACTATGGCTACACCTTC
>-|TRBD1|TRBJ2-7|TRBV4-3
CASSQVFGQGIYEQYF
TGCGCCAGCAGCCAAGTGTTCGGACAGGGGATCTACGAGCAGTACTTC
>-|-|TRBJ2-7|TRBV25-1
CASSDQGARLYSYEQYF
TGTGCCAGCAGTGATCAAGGGGCGAGACTTTACTCCTACGAGCAGTACTTC
>-|-|TRBJ1-5|TRBV27
CASSSQGWINQPQHF
TGTGCCAGCAGTTCCCAGGGGTGGATCAATCAGCCCCAGCATTTT
>-|TRBD2|TRBJ2-5|TRBV7-2
CASSKRVAGGGETQYF
TGTGCCAGCAGCAAAAGGGTAGCGGGAGGTGGGGAGACCCAGTACTTC
>-|TRBD1|TRBJ1-3|TRBV7-9
CASNKLGQATGNTIYF
TGTGCCAGCAACAAGTTGGGACAGGCGACTGGAAACACCATATATTTT
>once|-|TRBJ1-1|TRBV7-9
CASTPGTSNTEAFF
TGTGCCAGCACCCCCGGGACATCGAACACTGAAGCTTTCTTT
>-|-|TRBJ2-7|TRBV27
CASSRFSTGQSYEQYF
TGTGCCAGCAGTCGGTTCAGTACAGGGCAATCCTACGAGCAGTACTTC
>-|-|TRBJ2-1|TRBV19
CASSIALTNEQFF
TGTGCCAGTAGTATAGCACTAACCAATGAGCAGTTCTTC
>-|-|TRBJ2-3|TRBV18
CASSPLQKATGTDTQYF
TGTGCCAGCTCACCACTGCAAAAAGCGACCGGTACAGATACGCAGTATTTT
>-|TRBD2|TRBJ2-1|TRBV7-9
CSSSEGLAGPHSEQFF
TGTTCCAGCAGCGAGGGACTAGCGGGACCGCACAGTGAGCAGTTCTTC
>-|-|TRBJ1-3|TRBV28
CASSRSSGNTTYF
TGTGCCAGCAGTCGGAGCTCTGGAAACACCACATATTTT